This T cell receptor beta chain was recorded in a study of T cell responses to AZD1222 COVID-19 vaccine. General study results and limits: Most donors were white British and more were female, and clonal diversity was possibly underestimated. With dominance at 160-218 and 743-854, vaccine-associated CD4 TCRs spanned spike. Sampled repertoires all dated from after the peak T cell response.

Looked up from germline, CDR1 is MNHEY and CDR2 is SVGAGI. Between the trimmed V and J ends, which lost 6 bases and 8 bases, there was a span of 19 bases. This CDR3 has 14 residues. Generated by immunoSEQ multiplex PCR, the TCRdb table keeps only in-frame clones and is missing some. The table has 90,000 to 100,000 clones, 87% seen once. As regards this clone: Its target is not known.

The sequencing here drew on peripheral blood, taken on day 0 of AZD1222 vaccination. The TCR comes from an adult in good health. This chain joins TRBV6-5 and TRBJ1-2; a weak D match, TRBD1 (6 bases). The CDR3 spells CASSRGERVGGYTF. CDR3 nucleotide sequence: TGTGCCAGCAGCAGGGGAGAGAGGGTGGGAGGCTACACCTTC.